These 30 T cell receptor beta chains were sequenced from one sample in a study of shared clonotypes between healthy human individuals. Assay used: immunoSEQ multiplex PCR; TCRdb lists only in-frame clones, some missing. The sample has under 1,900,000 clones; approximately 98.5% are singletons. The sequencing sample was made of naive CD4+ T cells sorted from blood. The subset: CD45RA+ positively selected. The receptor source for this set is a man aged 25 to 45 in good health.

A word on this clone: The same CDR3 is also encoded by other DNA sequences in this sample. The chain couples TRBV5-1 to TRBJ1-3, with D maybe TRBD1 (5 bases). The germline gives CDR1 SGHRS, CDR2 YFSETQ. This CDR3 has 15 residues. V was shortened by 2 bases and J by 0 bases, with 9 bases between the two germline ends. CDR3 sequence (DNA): TGCGCCAGCAGCTTCGGGACGGACTCTGGAAACACCATATATTTT. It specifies CASSFGTDSGNTIYF. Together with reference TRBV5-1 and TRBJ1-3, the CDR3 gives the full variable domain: KAGVTQTPRYLIKTRGQQVTLSCSPISGHRSVSWYQQTPGQGLQFLFEYFSETQRNKGNFPGRFSGRQFSNSRSEMNVSTLELGDSALYLCASSFGTDSGNTIYFGEGSWLTVV.

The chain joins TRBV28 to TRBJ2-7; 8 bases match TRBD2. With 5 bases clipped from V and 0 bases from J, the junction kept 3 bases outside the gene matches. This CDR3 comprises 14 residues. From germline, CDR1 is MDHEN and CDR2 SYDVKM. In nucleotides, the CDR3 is TGTGCCAGCAGTGTAGCGGGGTTCTCCTACGAGCAGTACTTC. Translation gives CASSVAGFSYEQYF.

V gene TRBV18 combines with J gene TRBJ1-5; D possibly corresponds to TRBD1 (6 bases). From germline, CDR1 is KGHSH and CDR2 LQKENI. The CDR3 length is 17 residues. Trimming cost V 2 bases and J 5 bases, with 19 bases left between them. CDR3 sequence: CASSPYRVQGFDQPQHF. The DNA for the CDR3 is TGTGCCAGCTCACCATACCGGGTACAGGGATTCGATCAGCCCCAGCATTTT.

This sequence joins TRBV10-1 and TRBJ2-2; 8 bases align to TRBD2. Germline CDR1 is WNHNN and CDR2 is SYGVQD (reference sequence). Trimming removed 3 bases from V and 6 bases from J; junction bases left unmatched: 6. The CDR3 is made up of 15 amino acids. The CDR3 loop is CASSEALAGSGELFF. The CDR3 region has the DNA TGCGCCAGCAGTGAAGCATTAGCGGGATCCGGGGAGCTGTTTTTT.

Here the CDR3 reads CSVDWNMNTEAFF. In DNA form, the CDR3 reads TGCAGCGTTGATTGGAATATGAACACTGAAGCTTTCTTT. The chain links TRBV29-1 to TRBJ1-1; D gene uncertain. The CDR3 totals 13 residues. Germline CDR1 is SQVTM and CDR2 is ANQGSEA. Trimming took 3 bases from V and 0 from J, leaving 8 bases between them.

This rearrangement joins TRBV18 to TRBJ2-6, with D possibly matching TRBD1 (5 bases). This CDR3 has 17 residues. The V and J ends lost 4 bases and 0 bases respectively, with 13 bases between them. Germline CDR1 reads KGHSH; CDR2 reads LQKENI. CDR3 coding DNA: TGTGCCAGCTCACGACAACAGGAATCCTCTGGGGCCAACGTCCTGACTTTC. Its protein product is CASSRQQESSGANVLTF.

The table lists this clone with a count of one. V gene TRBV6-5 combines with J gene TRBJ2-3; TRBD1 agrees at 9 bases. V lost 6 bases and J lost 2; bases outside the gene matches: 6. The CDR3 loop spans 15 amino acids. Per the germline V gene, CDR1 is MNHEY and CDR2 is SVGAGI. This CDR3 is CASSTGTGPTDTQYF. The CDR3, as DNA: TGTGCCAGCAGCACCGGGACAGGGCCCACAGATACGCAGTATTTT.

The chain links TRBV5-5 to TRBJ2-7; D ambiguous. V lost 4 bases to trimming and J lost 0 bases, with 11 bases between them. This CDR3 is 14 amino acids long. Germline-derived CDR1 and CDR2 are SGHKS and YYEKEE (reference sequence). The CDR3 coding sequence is TGTGCCAGCAGCACTACAGTCGGCTCCTACGAGCAGTACTTC. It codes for CASSTTVGSYEQYF.

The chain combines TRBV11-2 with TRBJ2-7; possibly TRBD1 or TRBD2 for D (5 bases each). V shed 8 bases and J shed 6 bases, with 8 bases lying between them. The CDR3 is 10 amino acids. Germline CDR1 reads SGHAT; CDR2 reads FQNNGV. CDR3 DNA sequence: TGTGCCAGCTCAGGGACCGAGCAGTACTTC. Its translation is CASSGTEQYF. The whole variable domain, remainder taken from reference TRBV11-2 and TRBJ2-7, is EAGVAQSPRYKIIEKRQSVAFWCNPISGHATLYWYQQILGQGPKLLIQFQNNGVVDDSQLPKDRFSAERLKGVDSTLKIQPAKLEDSAVYLCASSGTEQYFGPGTRLTVT.

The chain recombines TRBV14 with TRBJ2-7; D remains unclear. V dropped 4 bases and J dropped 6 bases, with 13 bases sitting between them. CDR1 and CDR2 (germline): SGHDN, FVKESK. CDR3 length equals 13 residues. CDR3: CASSRLVASEQYF. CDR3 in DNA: TGTGCCAGCAGCCGGCTAGTAGCTTCCGAGCAGTACTTC.

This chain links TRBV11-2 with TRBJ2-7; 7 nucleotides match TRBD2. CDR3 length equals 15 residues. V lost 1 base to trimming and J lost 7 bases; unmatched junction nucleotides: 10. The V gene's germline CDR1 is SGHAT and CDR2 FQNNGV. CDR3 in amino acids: CASSLVLAETFEQYF. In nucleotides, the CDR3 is TGTGCCAGCAGCTTAGTCCTAGCGGAGACTTTTGAGCAGTACTTC. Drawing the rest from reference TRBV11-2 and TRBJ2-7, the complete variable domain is EAGVAQSPRYKIIEKRQSVAFWCNPISGHATLYWYQQILGQGPKLLIQFQNNGVVDDSQLPKDRFSAERLKGVDSTLKIQPAKLEDSAVYLCASSLVLAETFEQYFGPGTRLTVT.

The CDR3 protein is CASSLRGGAYTEAFF. As DNA, the CDR3 is TGTGCCAGCAGCTTACGTGGGGGCGCTTACACTGAAGCTTTCTTT. The rearrangement uses TRBV7-9 and TRBJ1-1; TRBD1 is a possible D gene (6 bases). The V and J ends lost 2 bases and 3 bases respectively, with 13 bases between them. This CDR3 has 15 amino acids. Germline CDR1 is SEHNR and CDR2 is FQNEAQ (reference sequence).

The CDR3 region is CASSFNRGTEAFF. CDR3 DNA sequence: TGTGCCAGCAGTTTCAACCGGGGTACTGAAGCTTTCTTT. This sequence joins TRBV27 and TRBJ1-1; no clear D gene. This CDR3 spans 13 amino acids. The ends were cut back, 3 bases at V and 5 bases at J, with 10 bases in the middle. Germline V CDR1 and CDR2: MNHEY, SMNVEV (reference sequence).

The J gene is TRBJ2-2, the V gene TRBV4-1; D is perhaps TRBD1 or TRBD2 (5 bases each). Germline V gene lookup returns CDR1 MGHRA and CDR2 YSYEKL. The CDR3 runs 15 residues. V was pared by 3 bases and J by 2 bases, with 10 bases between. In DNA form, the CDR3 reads TGCGCCAGCAGCCACGAAGGGACCAACACCGGGGAGCTGTTTTTT. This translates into CASSHEGTNTGELFF.

CDR3 bases: TGTGCCAGCAGCAAAGGACAGGGTGGGTGGACTCGCAATCAGCCCCAGCATTTT. Amino acids: CASSKGQGGWTRNQPQHF. V usage is TRBV7-9 and J usage is TRBJ1-5; 8 bases fit TRBD1. Losses at the gene ends were 5 bases for V and 2 bases for J; bases not matched to a gene: 14. Germline-derived CDR1 and CDR2 are SEHNR and FQNEAQ (reference sequence). The CDR3 sequence is 18 residues long. The variable domain in full, completed from reference TRBV7-9 and TRBJ1-5, reads DTGVSQNPRHKITKRGQNVTFRCDPISEHNRLYWYRQTLGQGPEFLTYFQNEAQLEKSRLLSDRFSAERPKGSFSTLEIQRTEQGDSAMYLCASSKGQGGWTRNQPQHFGDGTRLSIL.

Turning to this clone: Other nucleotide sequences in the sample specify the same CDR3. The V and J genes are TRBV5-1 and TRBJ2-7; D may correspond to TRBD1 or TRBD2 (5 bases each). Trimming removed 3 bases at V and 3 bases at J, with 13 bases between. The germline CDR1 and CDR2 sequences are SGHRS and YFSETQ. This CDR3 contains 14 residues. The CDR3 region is CASSSGRLDYEQYF. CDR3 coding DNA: TGCGCCAGCAGCTCGGGACGTTTGGACTACGAGCAGTACTTC.

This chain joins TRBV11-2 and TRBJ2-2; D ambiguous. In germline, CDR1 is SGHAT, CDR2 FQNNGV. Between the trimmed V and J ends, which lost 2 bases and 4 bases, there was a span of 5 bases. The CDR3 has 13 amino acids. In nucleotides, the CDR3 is TGTGCCAGCAGCTTAAGTCTCACCGGGGAGCTGTTTTTT. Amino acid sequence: CASSLSLTGELFF. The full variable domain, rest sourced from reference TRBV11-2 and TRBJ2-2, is EAGVAQSPRYKIIEKRQSVAFWCNPISGHATLYWYQQILGQGPKLLIQFQNNGVVDDSQLPKDRFSAERLKGVDSTLKIQPAKLEDSAVYLCASSLSLTGELFFGEGSRLTVL.

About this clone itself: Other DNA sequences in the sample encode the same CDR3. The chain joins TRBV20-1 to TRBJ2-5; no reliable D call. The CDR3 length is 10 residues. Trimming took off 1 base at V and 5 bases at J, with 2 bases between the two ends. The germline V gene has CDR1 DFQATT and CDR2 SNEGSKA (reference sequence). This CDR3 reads CSARVETQYF. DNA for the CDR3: TGCAGTGCTAGAGTTGAGACCCAGTACTTC.

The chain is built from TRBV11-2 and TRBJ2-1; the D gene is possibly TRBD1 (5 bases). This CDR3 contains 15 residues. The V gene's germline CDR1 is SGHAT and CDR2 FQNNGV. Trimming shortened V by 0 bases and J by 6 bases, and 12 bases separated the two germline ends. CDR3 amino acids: CASSLDLARVNEQFF. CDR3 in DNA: TGTGCCAGCAGCTTAGATCTTGCCAGGGTCAATGAGCAGTTCTTC.

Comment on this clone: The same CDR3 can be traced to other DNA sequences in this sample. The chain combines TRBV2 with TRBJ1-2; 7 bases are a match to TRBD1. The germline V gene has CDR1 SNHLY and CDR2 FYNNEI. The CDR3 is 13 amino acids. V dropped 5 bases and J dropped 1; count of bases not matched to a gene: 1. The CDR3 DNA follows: TGTGCCAGCAGTCGGGACAGTAACTATGGCTACACCTTC. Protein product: CASSRDSNYGYTF.

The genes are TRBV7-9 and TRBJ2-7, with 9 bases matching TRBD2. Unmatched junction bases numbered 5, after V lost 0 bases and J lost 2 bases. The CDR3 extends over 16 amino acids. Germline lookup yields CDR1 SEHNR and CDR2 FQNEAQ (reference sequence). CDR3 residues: CASSLALAGPPYEQYF. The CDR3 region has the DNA TGTGCCAGCAGCTTAGCGCTAGCGGGGCCTCCCTACGAGCAGTACTTC. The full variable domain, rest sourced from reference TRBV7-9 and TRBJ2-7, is DTGVSQNPRHKITKRGQNVTFRCDPISEHNRLYWYRQTLGQGPEFLTYFQNEAQLEKSRLLSDRFSAERPKGSFSTLEIQRTEQGDSAMYLCASSLALAGPPYEQYFGPGTRLTVT.

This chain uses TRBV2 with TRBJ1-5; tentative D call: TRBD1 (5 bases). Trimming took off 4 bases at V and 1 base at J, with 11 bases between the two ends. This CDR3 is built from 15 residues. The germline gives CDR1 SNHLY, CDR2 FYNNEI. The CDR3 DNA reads TGTGCCAGCAGTGGAGGGGATATAAGCAATCAGCCCCAGCATTTT. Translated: CASSGGDISNQPQHF.

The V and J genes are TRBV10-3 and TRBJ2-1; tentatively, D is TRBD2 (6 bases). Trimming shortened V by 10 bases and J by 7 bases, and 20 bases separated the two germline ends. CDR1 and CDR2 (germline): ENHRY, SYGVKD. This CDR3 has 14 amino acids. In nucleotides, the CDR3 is TGTGCCACCTCGCTCCCCGAGGGGAGGAATGAGCAGTTCTTC. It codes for CATSLPEGRNEQFF.

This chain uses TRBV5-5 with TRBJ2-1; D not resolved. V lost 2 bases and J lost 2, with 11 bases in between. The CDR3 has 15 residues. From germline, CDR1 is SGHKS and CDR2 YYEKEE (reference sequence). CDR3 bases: TGTGCCAGCAGCTTAGGCCCCTTCCCCTACAATGAGCAGTTCTTC. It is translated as CASSLGPFPYNEQFF.

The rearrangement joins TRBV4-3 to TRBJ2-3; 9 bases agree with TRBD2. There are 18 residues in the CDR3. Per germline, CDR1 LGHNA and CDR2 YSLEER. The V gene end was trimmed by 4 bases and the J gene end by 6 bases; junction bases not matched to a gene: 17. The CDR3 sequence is CASSLISGTSLGGDTQYF. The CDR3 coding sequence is TGCGCCAGCAGCCTTATCTCCGGGACTAGCCTTGGGGGGGATACGCAGTATTTT.

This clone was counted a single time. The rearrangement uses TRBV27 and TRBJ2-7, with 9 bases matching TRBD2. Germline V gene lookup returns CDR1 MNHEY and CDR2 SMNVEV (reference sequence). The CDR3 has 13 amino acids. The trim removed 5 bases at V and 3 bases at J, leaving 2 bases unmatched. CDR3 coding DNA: TGTGCCAGCAGTAGAGCGGGAGGCTACGAGCAGTACTTC. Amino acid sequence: CASSRAGGYEQYF.

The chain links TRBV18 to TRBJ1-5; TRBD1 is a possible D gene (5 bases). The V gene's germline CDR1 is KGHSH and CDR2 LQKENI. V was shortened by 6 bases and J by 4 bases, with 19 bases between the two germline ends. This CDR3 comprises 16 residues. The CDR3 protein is CASSQTVGVRNQPQHF. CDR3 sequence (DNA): TGTGCCAGCTCCCAGACCGTAGGGGTCCGGAATCAGCCCCAGCATTTT.

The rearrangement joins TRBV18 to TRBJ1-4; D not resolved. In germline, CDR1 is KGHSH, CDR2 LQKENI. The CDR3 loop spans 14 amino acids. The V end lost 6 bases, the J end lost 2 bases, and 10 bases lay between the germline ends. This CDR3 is CASSLRNTNEKLFF. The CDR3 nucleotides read TGTGCCAGCTCCCTGCGGAACACTAATGAAAAACTGTTTTTT.

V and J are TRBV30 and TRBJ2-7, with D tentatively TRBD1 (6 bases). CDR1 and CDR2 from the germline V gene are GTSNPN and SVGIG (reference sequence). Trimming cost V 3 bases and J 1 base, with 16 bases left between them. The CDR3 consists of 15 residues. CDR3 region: CAWRPAGTKSYEQYF. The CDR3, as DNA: TGTGCCTGGAGGCCCGCAGGGACAAAATCCTACGAGCAGTACTTC.

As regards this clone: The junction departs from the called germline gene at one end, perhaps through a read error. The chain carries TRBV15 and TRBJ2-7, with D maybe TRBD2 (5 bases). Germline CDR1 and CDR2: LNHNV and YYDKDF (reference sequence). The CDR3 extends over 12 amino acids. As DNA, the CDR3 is TGTGCCTCCAGGCGCGAGGGCTACGAGCAGTACTTC. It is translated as CASRREGYEQYF.